Described below is a single T cell receptor (beta chain) sequence and its context. The data were taken from a study of blood T cell repertoires in COVID-19. Profiling relied on immunoSEQ multiplex PCR, and the TCRdb table lists in-frame clones only, not all of them. The sample carries over 300,000 clones, 90% recorded once. Deletions cut 3 bases from V and 3 bases from J, with 24 bases between. CDR3 size: 18 residues. From germline, CDR1 is MNHNS and CDR2 SASEGT. The source material was peripheral blood. This sequence joins TRBV6-1 and TRBJ2-7; possible D gene TRBD2, 5 bases. The source is a young man with active or convalescent COVID-19. The CDR3 DNA is TGTGCCAGCAGTGACAAGGGTAAGATCCTAGCAGCCAGCTACGAGCAGTACTTC. It translates to CASSDKGKILAASYEQYF.